The 32 T cell receptor beta chains reported below all come from one sample, sequenced in a study of T cells in Graves' hyperthyroidism and ophthalmopathy. Amplification yielded TCR beta CDR3 regions, with RNA transcripts as the source. The primer set for the first-round RT-PCR of the TCR CDR3 was HTBI. TCRdb itself ran the multiplex PCR reads through MiXCR, one entry per CDR3 protein. The repertoire includes around 380,000 distinct CDR3 sequences, roughly 14% of them detected once, and around 20% sits in the top ten. Sequencing input: blood. The receptors were gathered from a young man with Graves' hyperthyroidism that later progressed to Graves' ophthalmopathy.

This clonotype was detected many times. The chain links TRBV3-1 to TRBJ2-7; D may match TRBD1 or TRBD2 (5 bases each). The CDR3 is 16 residues long. The germline V and J ends were trimmed by 3 bases and 2 bases, with 17 bases remaining between them. Germline CDR1 LGHDT, CDR2 YNNKEL (reference sequence). The CDR3 protein is CASSHPTVTTPYEQYF. The CDR3 bases are TGTGCCAGCAGCCATCCGACAGTGACTACTCCCTACGAGCAGTACTTC.

The sample holds many counts of this clonotype. The chain carries TRBV7-9 and TRBJ2-4, with 7 bases fitting TRBD2. The CDR3 runs to 17 residues. V was clipped by 2 bases and J by 0 bases; unmatched bases: 7. CDR1 and CDR2 (germline): SEHNR, FQNEAQ (reference sequence). The CDR3 protein is CASSLMGSGGAKNIQYF. The CDR3 DNA reads TGTGCCAGCAGCTTAATGGGGTCGGGGGGAGCCAAAAACATTCAGTACTTC. The whole variable domain, remainder taken from reference TRBV7-9 and TRBJ2-4, is DTGVSQNPRHKITKRGQNVTFRCDPISEHNRLYWYRQTLGQGPEFLTYFQNEAQLEKSRLLSDRFSAERPKGSFSTLEIQRTEQGDSAMYLCASSLMGSGGAKNIQYFGAGTRLSVL.

This clonotype was seen a handful of times. The chain links TRBV12-3 or TRBV12-4 to TRBJ1-1; D is uncertain. The CDR3 runs to 13 residues. V was shortened by 7 bases and J by 6 bases, with 15 bases between the two germline ends. The CDR3, as DNA: TGTGCCAGCACCTTCGGGGATTGGGCTGAAGCTTTCTTT. Encoded protein: CASTFGDWAEAFF.

This clonotype was seen ten or more times. The chain combines TRBV5-1 with TRBJ2-7; weak D call: TRBD1 (7 bases). The germline CDR1 and CDR2 sequences are SGHRS and YFSETQ. The CDR3 is 15 amino acids. Trimming took off 7 bases at V and 2 bases at J, with 19 bases between the two ends. CDR3 nucleotide sequence: TGCGCCAGCCGCCGTTCTGACAGGGAGGCCTACGAGCAGTACTTC. The encoded protein is CASRRSDREAYEQYF.

This clonotype was counted ten times or more. The chain employs TRBV30 and TRBJ2-7; 8 bases map to TRBD2. After removal of 4 bases from V and 5 bases from J, the junction contained 7 bases not matched to a gene. The CDR3 has 13 residues. The germline CDR1 and CDR2 sequences are GTSNPN and SVGIG (reference sequence). Written as DNA, the CDR3 is TGTGCCTGGACCCCCGGGGGGGCCGACGAGCAGTACTTC. Translation gives CAWTPGGADEQYF.

This clonotype has a count of ten or more. The DNA for the CDR3 is TGTGCCAGCAGGGGGCCGGGACAACTAAGAGCTTTCTTT. Translating it yields CASRGPGQLRAFF. The V gene is TRBV2, the J gene TRBJ1-1, with D perhaps matching TRBD1 (6 bases). V lost 6 bases and J lost 10, with 18 bases in between. Germline lookup yields CDR1 SNHLY and CDR2 FYNNEI. The CDR3 is 13 residues long. Combining the CDR3 with reference TRBV2 and TRBJ1-1 gives the whole variable domain EPEVTQTPSHQVTQMGQEVILRCVPISNHLYFYWYRQILGQKVEFLVSFYNNEISEKSEIFDDQFSVERPDGSNFTLKIRSTKLEDSAMYFCASRGPGQLRAFFGQGTRLTVV.

The chain joins TRBV15 to TRBJ1-6; D might be TRBD1 (6 bases). Germline V gene sequence: CDR1 LNHNV, CDR2 YYDKDF (reference sequence). Trimming pared 3 bases from V and 7 bases from J, leaving 10 bases between. The CDR3 is 14 amino acids. The CDR3 DNA follows: TGTGCCACCAGCAGGACAGGTTTGAATTCACCCCTCCACTTT. Translation: CATSRTGLNSPLHF.

This clonotype was observed a handful of times. The chain is built from TRBV5-4 and TRBJ2-5, with 7 bases identical to TRBD2. The germline gives CDR1 SGHNT, CDR2 YYREEE (reference sequence). J gave up 1 base and V 3 bases, and 6 bases lay outside the gene matches. The CDR3 sequence is 15 residues long. The CDR3 bases are TGTGCCAGCAGCTACTCTAGCGGCCCCCAAGAGACCCAGTACTTC. It yields the protein CASSYSSGPQETQYF.

The chain links TRBV5-1 to TRBJ2-7; unclear D gene. V lost 4 bases to trimming and J lost 2 bases, with 13 bases between them. Germline lookup yields CDR1 SGHRS and CDR2 YFSETQ. CDR3 length: 14 amino acids. CDR3 sequence (DNA): TGCGCCAGCAGCAACCTGAGCTTTCCCTACGAGCAGTACTTC. It yields the protein CASSNLSFPYEQYF.

This clonotype was seen ten or more times. The gene calls are TRBV12-3 or TRBV12-4 and TRBJ1-1; D gene unclear. Trimming took 3 bases from V and 5 from J, leaving 10 bases between them. This CDR3 has 13 amino acids. For the CDR3, the DNA is TGTGCCAGCAGTTTGTCCCCTGGGACTGAAGCTTTCTTT. As protein: CASSLSPGTEAFF.

The table lists this clonotype with many counts. DNA of the CDR3: TGTGCCATCAGTGAGTCGACAGGGGACTATGGCTACACCTTC. Translated: CAISESTGDYGYTF. The V gene is TRBV10-3, the J gene TRBJ1-2; 8 bases line up with TRBD1. Looked up from germline, CDR1 is ENHRY and CDR2 is SYGVKD. Trimming cost V 0 bases and J 3 bases; bases outside gene matches: 0. The CDR3 contains 14 residues.

This clonotype was detected many times. This rearrangement joins TRBV30 to TRBJ1-1, with D hard to call. CDR1 is GTSNPN and CDR2 is SVGIG in the germline V gene (reference sequence). Trimming removed 0 bases at V and 0 bases at J, with 8 bases between. The CDR3 length is 14 residues. The CDR3 sequence is CAWSVPGLNTEAFF. The CDR3 nucleotides are TGTGCCTGGAGTGTACCAGGATTGAACACTGAAGCTTTCTTT.

The chain combines TRBV25-1 with TRBJ1-6; unclear D gene. Germline V CDR1 and CDR2: MGHDK, SYGVNS. Trimming stripped 8 bases from V and 9 bases from J, with 14 bases between. The CDR3 totals 13 residues. As DNA, the CDR3 is TGTGCCAGCCGACTACTAGTCGGTTCACCCCTCCACTTT. As protein: CASRLLVGSPLHF.

The chain employs TRBV4-1 and TRBJ2-7, with D perhaps matching TRBD2 (6 bases). This CDR3 is 14 amino acids long. Trimming cost V 4 bases and J 1 base, with 11 bases left between them. Germline loops: CDR1 MGHRA, CDR2 YSYEKL. The CDR3 here is CASSRAGPSYEQYF. CDR3 nucleotide sequence: TGCGCCAGCAGCCGAGCGGGCCCTTCCTACGAGCAGTACTTC.

There are a few counts of this clonotype. The J gene is TRBJ1-1, the V gene TRBV20-1; no clear D gene. Germline V lookup: CDR1 DFQATT, CDR2 SNEGSKA (reference sequence). V was clipped by 1 base and J by 8 bases, with 8 bases between them. The CDR3 loop spans 11 amino acids. Here the CDR3 reads CSARGLKEAFF. The CDR3 region has the DNA TGCAGTGCTAGAGGCCTGAAGGAAGCTTTCTTT.

This chain joins TRBV12-3 or TRBV12-4 and TRBJ2-3; tentatively, D is TRBD1 (5 bases). This CDR3 is built from 17 residues. The V end was cut by 9 bases, the J end by 3 bases, with 25 bases between. The CDR3 sequence is CARPFRGLLGETDTQYF. For the CDR3, the DNA is TGTGCCAGACCCTTTAGGGGCCTGCTGGGTGAAACAGATACGCAGTATTTT.

This clonotype occurred a few times. This chain joins TRBV6-4 and TRBJ1-1; D is perhaps TRBD1 (5 bases). The germline CDR1 and CDR2 sequences are MRHNA and SNTAGT. The CDR3 contains 15 residues. The V end was cut by 7 bases, the J end by 0 bases, with 15 bases between. The CDR3 sequence is CASKPNMGLNTEAFF. The CDR3 bases are TGTGCCAGCAAGCCGAACATGGGGCTGAACACTGAAGCTTTCTTT.

This clonotype has a count of ten or more. The chain is built from TRBV2 and TRBJ1-4, with D unresolved. Germline V gives CDR1 SNHLY, CDR2 FYNNEI. CDR3 size: 17 residues. V gave up 0 bases and J gave up 2 bases, with 13 bases separating them. CDR3 coding DNA: TGTGCCAGCAGTGAAGCCGATCCCGCAGCTACTAATGAAAAACTGTTTTTT. The encoded protein is CASSEADPAATNEKLFF.

This clonotype was observed many times. This rearrangement joins TRBV7-2 to TRBJ1-5; tentative D call: TRBD1 (5 bases). Germline CDR1 SGHTA, CDR2 FQGNSA. Trimming took off 3 bases at V and 4 bases at J, with 13 bases between the two ends. This CDR3 region has 15 residues. CDR3 residues: CASSFGGGLNQPQHF. CDR3 nucleotides: TGTGCCAGCAGCTTTGGGGGGGGGTTGAATCAGCCCCAGCATTTT.

This clonotype was recorded many times. The rearrangement uses TRBV12-3 or TRBV12-4 and TRBJ2-2; D might be TRBD2 (5 bases). Trimming shortened V by 1 base and J by 7 bases, and 13 bases separated the two germline ends. This CDR3 is built from 15 residues. The chain's CDR3 is CASSLVRGQDGELFF. DNA for the CDR3: TGTGCCAGCAGTTTAGTCCGGGGTCAGGACGGGGAGCTGTTTTTT.

This clonotype was picked up a small number of times. The chain employs TRBV4-1 and TRBJ2-1, with 13 bases that match TRBD2. Per germline, CDR1 MGHRA and CDR2 YSYEKL. V was pared by 4 bases and J by 6 bases, with 6 bases of the junction left unmatched. CDR3 length equals 16 residues. CDR3 sequence reads: CASSRELAGGRNEQFF. The CDR3, as DNA: TGCGCCAGCAGCCGCGAACTAGCGGGGGGGCGCAATGAGCAGTTCTTC.

V gene TRBV5-6 combines with J gene TRBJ2-1; D remains ambiguous. Germline values: CDR1 SGHDT, CDR2 YYEEEE. The CDR3 covers 13 residues. With 5 bases removed from V and 3 bases from J, the gap between germline ends came to 9 bases. CDR3 region: CASRLGFYNEQFF. For the CDR3, the DNA is TGTGCCAGCAGACTGGGGTTCTACAATGAGCAGTTCTTC.

This clonotype was counted many times. The chain joins TRBV3-1 to TRBJ1-1; perhaps TRBD1 as D (6 bases). The CDR3 runs to 13 residues. The germline V gene has CDR1 LGHDT and CDR2 YNNKEL (reference sequence). The V gene lost 7 bases and the J gene lost 1 base, with 10 bases spanning the gap. The CDR3 DNA reads as TGTGCCAGCAATGTACAGGGGAACACTGAAGCTTTCTTT. It encodes CASNVQGNTEAFF.

The sample holds many counts of this clonotype. The chain employs TRBV20-1 and TRBJ1-2; 12 nucleotides match TRBD1. The V and J ends lost 3 bases and 5 bases, in that order; junction bases with no gene match: 4. CDR3 length: 14 residues. Germline loops: CDR1 DFQATT, CDR2 SNEGSKA (reference sequence). In nucleotides, the CDR3 is TGCAGTGCTAGTTCGGGACAGGGGGCGTATGGCTACACCTTC. Translated, it gives CSASSGQGAYGYTF.

This clonotype was seen at least ten times. CDR3 sequence (DNA): TGTGCCAGCTCACCACCCTCCCAGGCATTGAACACTGAAGCTTTCTTT. Translating gives CASSPPSQALNTEAFF. V and J are TRBV18 and TRBJ1-1; D is ambiguous. CDR3 length equals 16 residues. With 0 bases removed from V and 0 bases from J, the gap between germline ends came to 11 bases. The germline V gene has CDR1 KGHSH and CDR2 LQKENI.

The sample holds many counts of this clonotype. The chain couples TRBV12-3 or TRBV12-4 to TRBJ2-2; D unresolved. The germline V and J ends were trimmed by 7 bases and 9 bases, with 15 bases remaining between them. CDR3 length: 13 amino acids. CDR3 residues: CASTTGPRRELFF. CDR3 sequence (DNA): TGTGCCAGCACCACCGGACCACGACGGGAGCTGTTTTTT.

The table lists this clonotype with many counts. The rearrangement links TRBV11-2 to TRBJ2-3; 8 nucleotides line up with TRBD1. CDR1 SGHAT and CDR2 FQNNGV come from the germline V gene. V gave up 3 bases and J gave up 2 bases; unmatched junction bases: 4. The length of the CDR3 is 15 residues. The CDR3 sequence is CASSLGTGATDTQYF. The CDR3, as DNA: TGTGCCAGCAGCTTGGGGACAGGCGCCACAGATACGCAGTATTTT.

This clonotype was found many times. This rearrangement joins TRBV2 to TRBJ2-6; unclear D gene. V gave up 10 bases and J gave up 4 bases, with 14 bases separating them. The CDR3 is 14 amino acids. Germline loops: CDR1 SNHLY, CDR2 FYNNEI. The DNA for the CDR3 is TGTGCCACCGCTATTTCATCCGGGGCCAACGTCCTGACTTTC. Residues: CATAISSGANVLTF.

The table lists this clonotype with many counts. The rearrangement joins TRBV30 to TRBJ1-2; no clear D gene. V was trimmed by 2 bases and J by 8 bases, leaving 15 bases between them. CDR1 is GTSNPN, CDR2 SVGIG, per germline (reference sequence). CDR3 length equals 13 residues. CDR3 sequence reads: CAWSFRSVEGYTF. DNA of the CDR3: TGTGCCTGGAGTTTCCGGTCTGTAGAGGGCTACACCTTC.

The chain uses TRBV29-1 and TRBJ2-5, with D perhaps matching TRBD1 or TRBD2 (5 bases each). This CDR3 has 11 residues. Deletions cut 3 bases from V and 5 bases from J, with 7 bases between. CDR1 is SQVTM, CDR2 ANQGSEA, per germline. The CDR3 sequence is CSVEWGETQYF. As DNA, the CDR3 is TGCAGCGTTGAGTGGGGGGAGACCCAGTACTTC.

This clonotype showed up just a few times. The chain combines TRBV12-3 or TRBV12-4 with TRBJ1-1; D might be TRBD1 (5 bases). V lost 6 bases to trimming and J lost 7 bases, with 12 bases between them. This CDR3 has 12 residues. CDR3 DNA: TGTGCCAGCAGCGGGGGGGGGGATGAAGCTTTCTTT. Amino acid sequence: CASSGGGDEAFF.

This clonotype was observed a few times. The gene calls are TRBV3-1 and TRBJ1-1; D possibly corresponds to TRBD1 (5 bases). V dropped 10 bases and J dropped 4 bases, with 13 bases sitting between them. Germline loops: CDR1 LGHDT, CDR2 YNNKEL (reference sequence). The CDR3 consists of 12 residues. This chain's CDR3 is CAISRGGTEAFF. Here the CDR3 DNA reads TGTGCCATCTCACGTGGGGGCACTGAAGCTTTCTTT. The whole variable domain, filled in from reference TRBV3-1 and TRBJ1-1, reads DTAVSQTPKYLVTQMGNDKSIKCEQNLGHDTMYWYKQDSKKFLKIMFSYNNKELIINETVPNRFSPKSPDKAHLNLHINSLELGDSAVYFCAISRGGTEAFFGQGTRLTVV.